The 31 T cell receptor beta chains given below trace back to one sample, sequenced in a study of CD8+CD57+ T cells in acquired aplastic anemia. The template for TCR beta VDJ and CDR3 sequence profiling was genomic DNA. TCRdb itself ran the reads through MiXCR, one entry per CDR3 protein. In the table there are roughly 150,000 distinct CDR3 sequences, around 48% of which are singletons. Patients selected for sequencing had displayed CD8+CD57+ cell expansion by flow cytometry. Sequenced input: sorted CD4+, CD8+, or CD8+CD57+ T cells (not recorded which) from PBMCs. The origin of the receptors is a human donor with aplastic anemia.

This clonotype was recorded at least ten times. The genes are TRBV20-1 and TRBJ1-2; TRBD1 might be the D (5 bases). Trimming shortened V by 1 base and J by 5 bases, and 17 bases separated the two germline ends. The CDR3 is made up of 15 amino acids. CDR1 is DFQATT and CDR2 is SNEGSKA in the germline V gene (reference sequence). The CDR3 reads CSARADTVGRYGYTF. The CDR3 DNA reads as TGCAGTGCTAGAGCGGACACGGTCGGGCGGTATGGCTACACCTTC.

The CDR3 nucleotides read TGCAGCGTTGGCGGCGGAGGCTACTACGAGCAGTACTTC. Protein product: CSVGGGGYYEQYF. V usage is TRBV29-1 and J usage is TRBJ2-7, with a possible D match to TRBD2 (5 bases). Germline V gene sequence: CDR1 SQVTM, CDR2 ANQGSEA. This CDR3 contains 13 residues. Trimming took 4 bases from V and 3 from J, leaving 13 bases between them.

The CDR3 region is CASTPRYGYTF. The CDR3 DNA reads as TGTGCCAGCACCCCGCGCTATGGCTACACCTTC. The genes are TRBV12-3 or TRBV12-4 and TRBJ1-2; D unresolved. V lost 7 bases and J 4 bases, leaving 7 bases between the germline ends. The CDR3 totals 11 residues.

CDR3: CSVAGQFVTEAFF. In nucleotides, the CDR3 is TGCAGCGTAGCCGGACAGTTTGTCACTGAAGCTTTCTTT. The gene calls are TRBV29-1 and TRBJ1-1; D possibly corresponds to TRBD1 (6 bases). Germline V gene data show CDR1 as SQVTM and CDR2 as ANQGSEA. The CDR3 is 13 residues long. V was cut by 6 bases and J by 4 bases, with 15 bases left in between. The full variable domain, its missing parts supplied by reference TRBV29-1 and TRBJ1-1, is SAVISQKPSRDICQRGTSLTIQCQVDSQVTMMFWYRQQPGQSLTLIATANQGSEATYESGFVIDKFPISRPNLTFSTLTVSNMSPEDSSIYLCSVAGQFVTEAFFGQGTRLTVV.

There are a few counts of this clonotype. This chain joins TRBV24-1 and TRBJ1-2; D gene unclear. The germline CDR1 and CDR2 sequences are KGHDR and SFDVKD. V shed 7 bases and J shed 4 bases, with 21 bases lying between them. The CDR3 is 16 residues long. In nucleotides, the CDR3 is TGTGCCACCAGCCCCGGGAGGAATTCGATCGGCTATGGCTACACCTTC. It codes for CATSPGRNSIGYGYTF.

The V gene is TRBV24-1, the J gene TRBJ1-3, with 7 positions matching TRBD1. Unmatched junction bases numbered 7, after V lost 5 bases and J lost 4 bases. Germline V gene data show CDR1 as KGHDR and CDR2 as SFDVKD. This CDR3 has 15 residues. The CDR3 here is CATSATTGSGNTIYF. The DNA of the CDR3 is TGTGCCACCAGTGCGACGACAGGGAGCGGAAACACCATATATTTT.

This chain joins TRBV29-1 and TRBJ2-5; D ambiguous. The V and J ends lost 6 bases and 4 bases respectively, with 12 bases between them. Looked up from germline, CDR1 is SQVTM and CDR2 is ANQGSEA. This CDR3 is built from 12 residues. The CDR3 DNA reads as TGCAGCGTCTCGAGCAGGATAGAGACCCAGTACTTC. This encodes CSVSSRIETQYF.

This clonotype has ten or more counts. The V call is TRBV12-3 or TRBV12-4, the J call TRBJ2-7; D ambiguous. The CDR3 spans 15 residues. The V gene lost 6 bases and the J gene lost 0 bases, with 15 bases spanning the gap. The CDR3 DNA follows: TGTGCCAGCAGCATCCCGGGCGCCCGCTCCTACGAGCAGTACTTC. This encodes CASSIPGARSYEQYF.

The CDR3 bases are TGCAGTGCTACCGACGGGGGGGACGAGGTTTCACCCCTCCACTTT. The encoded protein is CSATDGGDEVSPLHF. V and J are TRBV20-1 and TRBJ1-6; D is perhaps TRBD1 (5 bases). This CDR3 has 15 amino acids. Germline V gene sequence: CDR1 DFQATT, CDR2 SNEGSKA (reference sequence). V was clipped by 4 bases and J by 9 bases, with 19 bases between them.

This clonotype came up a few times. The chain uses TRBV5-1 and TRBJ2-3; D perhaps matches TRBD1 (6 bases). The CDR3 extends over 15 amino acids. Trimming removed 4 bases at V and 4 bases at J, with 16 bases between. In germline, CDR1 is SGHRS, CDR2 YFSETQ. CDR3 in amino acids: CASSPAGVRADTQYF. CDR3 sequence (DNA): TGCGCCAGCAGCCCCGCAGGGGTCCGGGCAGATACGCAGTATTTT. Using reference TRBV5-1 and TRBJ2-3 for the parts outside the CDR3, the full variable domain is KAGVTQTPRYLIKTRGQQVTLSCSPISGHRSVSWYQQTPGQGLQFLFEYFSETQRNKGNFPGRFSGRQFSNSRSEMNVSTLELGDSALYLCASSPAGVRADTQYFGPGTRLTVL.

This chain uses TRBV24-1 with TRBJ2-3; possibly TRBD2 for D (5 bases). The CDR3 is 13 residues long. Germline loops: CDR1 KGHDR, CDR2 SFDVKD. V lost 7 bases to trimming and J lost 0 bases, with 7 bases between them. CDR3 loop: CATRLDSTDTQYF. The CDR3 nucleotides read TGTGCCACCAGACTAGACAGCACAGATACGCAGTATTTT.

This clonotype was observed at least ten times. The chain joins TRBV6-1 to TRBJ2-7; TRBD2 matches at 7 bases. J was trimmed by 0 bases and V by 4 bases; bases with no gene match: 3. Germline V gene sequence: CDR1 MNHNS, CDR2 SASEGT. The CDR3 is 14 amino acids. In DNA form, the CDR3 reads TGTGCCAGCAGTGCTAGCGGCACCTCCTACGAGCAGTACTTC. Translated, it gives CASSASGTSYEQYF.

This clonotype was seen many times. This chain joins TRBV7-3 and TRBJ2-6; D is unresolved. Germline CDR1 and CDR2: SGHTA and FQGTGA. Trimming stripped 1 base from V and 1 base from J, with 8 bases between. The CDR3 length is 16 residues. CDR3 in amino acids: CASSLRPSSGANVLTF. The CDR3 DNA follows: TGTGCCAGCAGCTTAAGACCCTCTTCTGGGGCCAACGTCCTGACTTTC.

This clonotype was detected many times. The chain carries TRBV27 and TRBJ2-5; D remains ambiguous. Trimming stripped 6 bases from V and 5 bases from J, with 19 bases between. The CDR3 has 15 amino acids. Germline CDR1 is MNHEY and CDR2 is SMNVEV (reference sequence). The CDR3 DNA is TGTGCCAGCAGCTCCCTCGAGCAAGGCAAGGAGACCCAGTACTTC. Its protein is CASSSLEQGKETQYF.

This clonotype has ten or more counts. The chain couples TRBV12-3 or TRBV12-4 to TRBJ1-1; possibly TRBD1 for D (6 bases). This CDR3 spans 12 amino acids. V gave up 6 bases and J gave up 11 bases, with 16 bases separating them. The CDR3 sequence: CASRNRAVSAFF. The CDR3 DNA reads as TGTGCCAGCAGAAACAGGGCTGTGAGCGCTTTCTTT.

The genes are TRBV29-1 and TRBJ1-1, with no clear D. This CDR3 has 12 amino acids. Germline V CDR1 and CDR2: SQVTM, ANQGSEA. The V gene lost 5 bases and the J gene lost 4 bases, with 11 bases spanning the gap. CDR3 protein: CSVSEQSTEAFF. CDR3 DNA: TGCAGCGTTTCGGAGCAAAGCACTGAAGCTTTCTTT.

This clonotype was recorded once. V and J are TRBV29-1 and TRBJ2-1; D remains unclear. CDR3 length: 11 amino acids. V shed 8 bases and J shed 3 bases, with 8 bases lying between them. Germline values: CDR1 SQVTM, CDR2 ANQGSEA. CDR3 nucleotides: TGCAGCTTCACTCGCTACAATGAGCAGTTCTTC. Protein: CSFTRYNEQFF.

A few counts support this clonotype. This may be a read error: a much more frequent sequence differs by one nucleotide. The J gene is TRBJ2-3, the V gene TRBV5-4; 7 bases match TRBD2. The CDR3 sequence is 14 residues long. Germline V gene data show CDR1 as SGHNT and CDR2 as YYREEE (reference sequence). CDR3 region: CASSRREGTDTRYF. DNA of the CDR3: TGTGCCAGCAGCCGCAGGGAGGGTACGGATACGCGGTATTTT.

The sample holds many counts of this clonotype. V gene TRBV19 combines with J gene TRBJ2-6; TRBD1 matches at 7 bases. This CDR3 has 16 amino acids. The germline V gene encodes CDR1 LNHDA and CDR2 SQIVND (reference sequence). V was clipped by 6 bases and J by 2 bases; unmatched bases: 7. DNA of the CDR3: TGTGCCAGTAGGGCGCGAGGGGGCGCTGGGGCCAACGTCCTGACTTTC. This gives the protein CASRARGGAGANVLTF.

This clonotype was counted ten times or more. The CDR3 protein is CASSELFEYPEQFF. CDR3 nucleotide sequence: TGTGCCAGCAGTGAACTATTCGAGTACCCTGAGCAGTTCTTC. The chain is built from TRBV6-1 and TRBJ2-1; D is undetermined. The V gene lost 2 bases and the J gene lost 9 bases, with 14 bases spanning the gap. Germline V gene lookup returns CDR1 MNHNS and CDR2 SASEGT. The CDR3 spans 14 residues.

The rearrangement uses TRBV7-6 and TRBJ2-1; D is unresolved. This CDR3 is built from 14 residues. Trimming removed 0 bases at V and 8 bases at J, with 11 bases between. Germline lookup yields CDR1 SGHVS and CDR2 FNYEAQ. The CDR3 bases are TGTGCCAGCAGCTTAGCGTTGGGTGGGGATGAGCAGTTCTTC. Protein: CASSLALGGDEQFF. Complete variable domain (other parts from reference TRBV7-6 and TRBJ2-1): GAGVSQSPRYKVTKRGQDVALRCDPISGHVSLYWYRQALGQGPEFLTYFNYEAQQDKSGLPNDRFSAERPEGSISTLTIQRTEQRDSAMYRCASSLALGGDEQFFGPGTRLTVL.

In its sample, this clonotype was seen a few times. The rearrangement uses TRBV7-7 and TRBJ2-5; TRBD1 is a possible D gene (5 bases). CDR1 SSHAT and CDR2 FNYEAQ come from the germline V gene (reference sequence). The CDR3 runs 15 residues. The germline V and J ends were trimmed by 4 bases and 2 bases, with 14 bases remaining between them. The CDR3 coding sequence is TGTGCCAGCAGCTCCGGCAGGGTATGGCAAGAGACCCAGTACTTC. This sequence encodes CASSSGRVWQETQYF.

On this clonotype itself: Since a much larger clone is just one base distant, this may be a read error. The chain links TRBV5-1 to TRBJ2-5, with TRBD2 matching over 10 bases. The CDR3 loop spans 15 amino acids. Looked up from germline, CDR1 is SGHRS and CDR2 is YFSETQ. J was trimmed by 5 bases and V by 4 bases; bases with no gene match: 8. The DNA of the CDR3 is TGCGCCAGCAGCACCGGACTAGCGGTAGGCGAGACCCAGTACTTC. It encodes CASSTGLAVGETQYF.

The table lists this clonotype with many counts. V usage is TRBV7-9 and J usage is TRBJ1-1, with 7 positions matching TRBD1. The CDR3 contains 14 residues. The germline V gene encodes CDR1 SEHNR and CDR2 FQNEAQ (reference sequence). V was clipped by 3 bases and J by 4 bases; unmatched bases: 5. This CDR3 reads CASSFGQAGTEAFF. The CDR3 nucleotides are TGTGCCAGCAGCTTTGGACAGGCAGGCACTGAAGCTTTCTTT.

J is TRBJ2-2 and V is TRBV19; D is unclear. The germline V gene has CDR1 LNHDA and CDR2 SQIVND (reference sequence). V lost 3 bases and J lost 1, with 21 bases in between. The CDR3 contains 19 residues. DNA for the CDR3: TGTGCCAGTAGTATGATCAGGCCGGCTGCCCCTCTGAACACCGGGGAGCTGTTTTTT. Protein product: CASSMIRPAAPLNTGELFF.

The J gene is TRBJ2-5, the V gene TRBV29-1; the match to TRBD2 covers 7 bases. The J segment lost 5 bases and the V segment lost 6 bases, leaving 3 bases of the junction unmatched. CDR1 SQVTM and CDR2 ANQGSEA come from the germline V gene. This CDR3 region has 11 residues. The CDR3 DNA reads TGCAGCGTCCGTAGCGGGGAGACCCAGTACTTC. This translates into CSVRSGETQYF.

The chain combines TRBV27 with TRBJ1-1; 8 bases line up with TRBD1. Germline CDR1 and CDR2: MNHEY and SMNVEV (reference sequence). The ends lost 7 bases at V and 3 bases at J; junction bases unmatched: 7. The CDR3 runs to 14 residues. The CDR3 spells CASNRQGWDTEAFF. CDR3 in DNA: TGTGCCAGCAACCGACAGGGGTGGGACACTGAAGCTTTCTTT.

Only one count was recorded for this clonotype. This chain uses TRBV9 with TRBJ2-2, with D perhaps being TRBD1 or TRBD2 (5 bases each). Trimming pared 0 bases from V and 4 bases from J, leaving 10 bases between. CDR1 SGDLS and CDR2 YYNGEE come from the germline V gene. This CDR3 region has 15 residues. This chain's CDR3 is CASSVEAGSTGELFF. CDR3 nucleotides: TGTGCCAGCAGCGTAGAAGCAGGGAGCACCGGGGAGCTGTTTTTT.

The gene calls are TRBV19 and TRBJ2-1; D ambiguous. The germline V gene encodes CDR1 LNHDA and CDR2 SQIVND (reference sequence). V lost 1 base and J lost 8, with 6 bases in between. CDR3 length: 12 amino acids. The CDR3 sequence is CASSIGVYEQFF. CDR3 sequence (DNA): TGTGCCAGTAGTATAGGGGTTTATGAGCAGTTCTTC.

A few counts support this clonotype. The CDR3 nucleotides are TGTGCCAGCAGCGCGACAGCGAGCTCCTACAATGAGCAGTTCTTC. Translation: CASSATASSYNEQFF. The rearrangement joins TRBV7-2 to TRBJ2-1; the D gene is possibly TRBD1 (5 bases). V was trimmed by 5 bases and J by 0 bases, leaving 11 bases between them. The length of the CDR3 is 15 residues. Germline V CDR1 and CDR2: SGHTA, FQGNSA.

J is TRBJ2-6 and V is TRBV27, with 7 bases aligning to TRBD1. This CDR3 comprises 16 residues. CDR1 and CDR2 (germline): MNHEY, SMNVEV (reference sequence). Trimming at V came to 5 bases and at J to 1 base, leaving 5 bases not matched to a gene. The CDR3 here is CASSPIQGSGANVLTF. CDR3 bases: TGTGCCAGCAGTCCAATACAGGGGTCTGGGGCCAACGTCCTGACTTTC.